This T cell receptor beta chain derives from a study of blood T cells in healthy people across ages. The CDR3 totals 13 residues. Trimming took 1 base from V and 9 from J, leaving 10 bases between them. Primers used in a second PCR of roughly 7 to 11 cycles were a sample-barcoded 5' primer and a J-beta primer mix. TCRdb redid the calling of the 5' RACE reads with MiXCR, one entry per CDR3 protein. Among 700,000 to 950,000 distinct CDR3 sequences listed, about 42% were seen once. The chain uses TRBV12-3 or TRBV12-4 and TRBJ1-5; D call uncertain. The sequence came from a woman aged 55-70 years in good health. The sequencing input was blood. CDR3 region: CASSLGAQGPQHF. The CDR3 bases are TGTGCCAGCAGTTTAGGGGCCCAAGGGCCCCAGCATTTT.